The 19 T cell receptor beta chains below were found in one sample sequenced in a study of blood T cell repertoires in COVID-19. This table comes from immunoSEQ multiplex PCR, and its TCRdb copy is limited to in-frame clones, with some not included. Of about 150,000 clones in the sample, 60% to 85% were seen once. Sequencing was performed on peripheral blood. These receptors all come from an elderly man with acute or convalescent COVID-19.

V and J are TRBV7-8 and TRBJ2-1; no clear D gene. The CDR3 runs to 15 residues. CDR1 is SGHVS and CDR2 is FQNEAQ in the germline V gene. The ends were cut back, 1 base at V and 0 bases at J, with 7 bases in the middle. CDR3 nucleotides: TGTGCCAGCAGCTTAGGCGCGAGCTCCTACAATGAGCAGTTCTTC. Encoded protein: CASSLGASSYNEQFF. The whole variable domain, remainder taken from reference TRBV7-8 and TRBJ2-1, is GAGVSQSPRYKVAKRGQDVALRCDPISGHVSLFWYQQALGQGPEFLTYFQNEAQLDKSGLPSDRFFAERPEGSVSTLKIQRTQQEDSAVYLCASSLGASSYNEQFFGPGTRLTVL.

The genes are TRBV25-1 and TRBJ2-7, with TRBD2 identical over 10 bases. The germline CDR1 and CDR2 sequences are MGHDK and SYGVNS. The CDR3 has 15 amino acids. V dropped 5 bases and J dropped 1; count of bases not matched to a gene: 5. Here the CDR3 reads CASSPSGGTSYEQYF. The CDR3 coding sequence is TGTGCCAGCAGTCCTAGCGGGGGTACGTCCTACGAGCAGTACTTC.

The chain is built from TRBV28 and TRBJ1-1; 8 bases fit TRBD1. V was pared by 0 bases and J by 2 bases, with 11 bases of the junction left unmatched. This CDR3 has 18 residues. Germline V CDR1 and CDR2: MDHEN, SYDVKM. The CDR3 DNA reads TGTGCCAGCAGTTTATGGGGGGGTAGGACAGGGTTAAACACTGAAGCTTTCTTT. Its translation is CASSLWGGRTGLNTEAFF.

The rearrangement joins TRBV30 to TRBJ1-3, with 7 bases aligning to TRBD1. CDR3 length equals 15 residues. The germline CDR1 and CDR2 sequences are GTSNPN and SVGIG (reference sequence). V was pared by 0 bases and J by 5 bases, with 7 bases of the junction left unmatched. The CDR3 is CAWSVHTGARNTIYF. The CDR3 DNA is TGTGCCTGGAGTGTACACACAGGGGCGAGAAACACCATATATTTT.

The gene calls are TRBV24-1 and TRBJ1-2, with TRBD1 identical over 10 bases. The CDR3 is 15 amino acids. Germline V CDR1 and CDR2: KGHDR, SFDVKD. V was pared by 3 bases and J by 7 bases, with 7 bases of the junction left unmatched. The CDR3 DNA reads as TGTGCCACCAGTGATGCGGGACAGGGGAGCGGTGGCTACACCTTC. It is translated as CATSDAGQGSGGYTF.

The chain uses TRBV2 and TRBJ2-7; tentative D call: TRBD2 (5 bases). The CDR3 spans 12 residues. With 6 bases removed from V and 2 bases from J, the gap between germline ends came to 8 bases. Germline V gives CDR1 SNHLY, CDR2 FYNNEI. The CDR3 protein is CASRAGAYEQYF. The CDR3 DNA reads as TGTGCCAGCAGGGCCGGGGCCTACGAGCAGTACTTC.

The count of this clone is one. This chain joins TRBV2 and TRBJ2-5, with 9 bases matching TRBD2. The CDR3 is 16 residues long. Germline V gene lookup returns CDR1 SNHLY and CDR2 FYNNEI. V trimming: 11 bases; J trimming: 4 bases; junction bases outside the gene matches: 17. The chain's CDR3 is CASARESGGPGETQYF. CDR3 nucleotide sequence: TGTGCCTCAGCACGTGAAAGCGGGGGGCCTGGAGAGACCCAGTACTTC. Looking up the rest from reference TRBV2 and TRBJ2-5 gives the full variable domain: EPEVTQTPSHQVTQMGQEVILRCVPISNHLYFYWYRQILGQKVEFLVSFYNNEISEKSEIFDDQFSVERPDGSNFTLKIRSTKLEDSAMYFCASARESGGPGETQYFGPGTRLLVL.

For the CDR3, the DNA is TGTGCCAGTAGTCTCCTCTCGGGGGGGCGATCTGACTATGGCTACACCTTC. Translated: CASSLLSGGRSDYGYTF. The rearrangement joins TRBV19 to TRBJ1-2; a weak D match, TRBD1 (6 bases). Germline V gene lookup returns CDR1 LNHDA and CDR2 SQIVND (reference sequence). Between the trimmed V and J ends, which lost 5 bases and 3 bases, there was a span of 22 bases. The length of the CDR3 is 17 residues.

CDR3 bases: TGCGCCAGCAGCCTTGAGGTCCAGAACTATGGCTACACCTTC. It translates to CASSLEVQNYGYTF. V usage is TRBV5-1 and J usage is TRBJ1-2; unclear D gene. The V gene lost 4 bases and the J gene lost 2 bases, with 12 bases spanning the gap. Germline CDR1 is SGHRS and CDR2 is YFSETQ. CDR3 length: 14 amino acids.

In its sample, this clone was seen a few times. The CDR3 DNA follows: TGTGCCACCAGTCACCCGGGGGGCTGGGCCAATGAGCAGTTCTTC. As protein: CATSHPGGWANEQFF. The gene calls are TRBV24-1 and TRBJ2-1; D possibly corresponds to TRBD2 (7 bases). Germline lookup yields CDR1 KGHDR and CDR2 SFDVKD. CDR3 length equals 15 residues. Trimming pared 6 bases from V and 6 bases from J, leaving 17 bases between.

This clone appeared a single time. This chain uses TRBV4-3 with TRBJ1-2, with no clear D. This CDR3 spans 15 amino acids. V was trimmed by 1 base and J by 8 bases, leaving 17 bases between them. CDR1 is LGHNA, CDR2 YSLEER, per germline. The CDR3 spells CASSQGRAFPWGYTF. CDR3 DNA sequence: TGCGCCAGCAGCCAAGGGAGGGCGTTCCCCTGGGGCTACACCTTC.

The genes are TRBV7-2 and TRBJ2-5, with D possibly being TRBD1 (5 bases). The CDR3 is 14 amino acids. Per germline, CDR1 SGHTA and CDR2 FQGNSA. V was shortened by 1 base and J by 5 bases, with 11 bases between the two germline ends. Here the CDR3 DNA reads TGTGCCAGCAGCTTAGGCAGGGCGGTTGAGACCCAGTACTTC. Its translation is CASSLGRAVETQYF.

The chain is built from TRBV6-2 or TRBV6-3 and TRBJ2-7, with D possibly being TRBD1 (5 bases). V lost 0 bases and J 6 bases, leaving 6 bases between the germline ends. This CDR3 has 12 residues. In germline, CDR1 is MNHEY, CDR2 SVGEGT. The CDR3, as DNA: TGTGCCAGCAGTTACTCCAGGGCCGAGCAGTACTTC. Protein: CASSYSRAEQYF.

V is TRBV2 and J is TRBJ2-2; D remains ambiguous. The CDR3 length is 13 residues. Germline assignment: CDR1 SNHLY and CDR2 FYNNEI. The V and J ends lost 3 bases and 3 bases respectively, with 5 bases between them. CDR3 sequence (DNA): TGTGCCAGCAGTGACGGAGACACCGGGGAGCTGTTTTTT. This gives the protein CASSDGDTGELFF. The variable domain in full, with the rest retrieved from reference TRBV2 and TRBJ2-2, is EPEVTQTPSHQVTQMGQEVILRCVPISNHLYFYWYRQILGQKVEFLVSFYNNEISEKSEIFDDQFSVERPDGSNFTLKIRSTKLEDSAMYFCASSDGDTGELFFGEGSRLTVL.

The CDR3 spells CASSYRGSPYNEQFF. CDR3 nucleotide sequence: TGTGCCAGCAGTTACAGGGGAAGCCCCTACAATGAGCAGTTCTTC. The V and J genes are TRBV6-5 and TRBJ2-1, with D possibly TRBD1 on 5 matching bases. The CDR3 is 15 amino acids. CDR1 MNHEY and CDR2 SVGAGI come from the germline V gene. V was cut by 2 bases and J by 2 bases, with 10 bases left in between.

The CDR3 loop reads CASSRTGTSQETQYF. The CDR3 DNA reads TGTGCCAGCAGTCGGACCGGGACTAGCCAAGAGACCCAGTACTTC. The J gene is TRBJ2-5, the V gene TRBV7-2; the match to TRBD2 covers 8 bases. Germline V CDR1 and CDR2: SGHTA, FQGNSA. V trimming: 6 bases; J trimming: 1 base; junction bases outside the gene matches: 7. The CDR3 is 15 residues long.

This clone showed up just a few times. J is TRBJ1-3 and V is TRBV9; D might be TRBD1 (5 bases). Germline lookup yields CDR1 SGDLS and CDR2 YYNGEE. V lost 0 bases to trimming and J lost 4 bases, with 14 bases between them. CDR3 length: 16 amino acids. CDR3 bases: TGTGCCAGCAGCGTAGGGCCAGGGAAATACGGAAACACCATATATTTT. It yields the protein CASSVGPGKYGNTIYF.

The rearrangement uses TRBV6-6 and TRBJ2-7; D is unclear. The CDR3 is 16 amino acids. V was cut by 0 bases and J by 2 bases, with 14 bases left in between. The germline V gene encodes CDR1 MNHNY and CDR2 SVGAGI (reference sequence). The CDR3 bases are TGTGCCAGCAGTTACTCGATCAGTCCACTACCCTACGAGCAGTACTTC. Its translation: CASSYSISPLPYEQYF.

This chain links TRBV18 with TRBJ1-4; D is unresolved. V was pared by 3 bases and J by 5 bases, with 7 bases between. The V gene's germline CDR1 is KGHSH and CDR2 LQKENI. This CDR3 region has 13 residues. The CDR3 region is CASSPGENEKLFF. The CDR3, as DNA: TGTGCCAGCTCACCCGGAGAAAATGAAAAACTGTTTTTT.